This T cell receptor (beta chain) was captured by sequencing in a study of blood T cell repertoires in COVID-19. Looking at the study overall: Material from acute and convalescent COVID-19 was sourced from the United States, Italy and Spain. PBMCs, B-cell-depleted T cells, or T cells provided the cDNA or gDNA that made up the material.

Methods used by the authors: The assay estimated nucleated cells by amplifying reference gene primers. The table came from immunoSEQ multiplex PCR; TCRdb's copy has only in-frame clones and leaves some out. The V and J calls and clone size come from that table; D and trimming were worked out from the DNA. Of 7,300 or so clones in the sample, 70% to 90% are singletons; the top ten hold 5.5% to 8.5%. CDR1 MDHEN and CDR2 SYDVKM come from the germline V gene. This CDR3 comprises 14 residues. V trimming: 3 bases; J trimming: 7 bases; junction bases outside the gene matches: 7. Sequencing was done on a sample of peripheral blood. The chain recombines TRBV28 with TRBJ1-2, with 8 bases fitting TRBD1. This receptor was obtained from a woman aged 45-60 years with active or convalescent COVID-19. DNA for the CDR3: TGTGCCAGCAGTTTCCAGGCAGGGGGCGGTGGCTACACCTTC. Translated: CASSFQAGGGGYTF.